This T cell receptor beta chain appears in the sequencing data of a study of beta chain features in type 1 diabetes. The sequenced template was cDNA made from the entire isolated RNA. Measured with immunoSEQ multiplex PCR; TCRdb has only the in-frame clones, and not every one. The data hold about 370,000 clones, with approximately 15% observed a single time. Trimming removed 7 bases at V and 6 bases at J, with 15 bases between. The CDR3 runs to 13 residues. Germline V lookup: CDR1 MNHEY, CDR2 SMNVEV (reference sequence). The receptor was derived from a woman under 30 in good health. The material sequenced was naive CD4+ T cells from blood. The rearrangement joins TRBV27 to TRBJ1-2; D not resolved. CDR3 protein: CASKRGGEDGYTF. CDR3 coding DNA: TGTGCCAGCAAACGCGGCGGGGAGGATGGCTACACCTTC.